Below, 30 T cell receptor beta chains from the same sample are listed, as sequenced in a study of T cells in women clearing cervical HPV infection (dated by TCRdb to 2017 to 2018). The method behind the library was the immunoSEQ multiplex PCR assay. TCRdb stores this immuneACCESS table with in-frame sequences only. Part of the clones is absent; in the studies checked, under half of the shortfall reflects unresolved V genes, and no reason is known for the rest. The record for this sample contains 20,000 to 30,000 clones. 11% of the sample comes from the top ten. The sequenced sample consisted of blood buffy coat. Receptor source: a woman between 18 and 75 years old with a cervical HPV16 infection that either progressed to CIN3+ or cleared (not recorded which).

A remark on this clone: The CDR3 end is not reached by the read, which stops 3 residues before it; the germline J gene fills it in. The rearrangement uses TRBV7-2 and TRBJ1-2, with 7 bases identical to TRBD1. This CDR3 has 14 amino acids. Germline CDR1 reads SGHTA; CDR2 reads FQGNSA. The DNA read from the CDR3 is TGTGCCAGCAGCCGAATGGGACAGTCCTACGAC. It yields the protein CASSRMGQSYD. The entire CDR3 protein reads CASSRMGQSYDYTF. The full variable domain, in which reference TRBV7-2 and TRBJ1-2 provide the parts outside the CDR3, is GAGVSQSPSNKVTEKGKDVELRCDPISGHTALYWYRQSLGQGLEFLIYFQGNSAPDKSGLPSDRFSAERTGGSVSTLTIQRTQQEDSAVYLCASSRMGQSYDYTFGSGTRLTVV.

In the case of this clone: The read gets to within 3 residues of the CDR3 end, and the germline J gene fills in the rest. V usage is TRBV20-1 and J usage is TRBJ2-1; 10 nucleotides align to TRBD2. Germline lookup yields CDR1 DFQATT and CDR2 SNEGSKA (reference sequence). The CDR3 spans 16 residues. V gave up 1 base and J gave up 3 bases; unmatched junction bases: 6. CDR3 amino acids: CSARGLAGDVYNEQFF. CDR3 DNA (partial): TGCAGTGCTAGAGGTCTAGCGGGAGATGTCTACAATGAG.

Comments on this clone: The read is 3 residues too short to cover the CDR3 end, so that end is filled in from the germline J gene. The chain has TRBV6-2 or TRBV6-3 and TRBJ2-3, with 8 bases identical to TRBD1. J gave up 6 bases and V 8 bases, and 10 bases lay outside the gene matches. The CDR3 runs to 14 residues. CDR1 and CDR2 from the germline V gene are MNHEY and SVGEGT. The CDR3 reads CASSTAGGIDTQYF. CDR3 bases read: TGTGCCAGCTCAACGGCAGGGGGCATCGATACG.

On this clone: The read terminates 3 residues before the CDR3 end, so the remaining end is supplied by the germline J gene. The V and J genes are TRBV7-3 and TRBJ1-3; D gene ambiguous. The germline V and J ends were trimmed by 1 base and 0 bases, with 13 bases remaining between them. CDR3 length equals 17 residues. The germline V gene encodes CDR1 SGHTA and CDR2 FQGTGA. CDR3 in amino acids: CASSLNPRGNSGNTIYF. The covered CDR3 bases are TGTGCCAGCAGCTTAAATCCACGGGGAAACTCTGGAAACACC.

Worth noting for this clone: The read comes to an end 3 residues before the CDR3 does, leaving the germline J gene to fill in the end. V usage is TRBV6-2 or TRBV6-3 and J usage is TRBJ1-2; TRBD1 aligns across 7 bases. Germline lookup yields CDR1 MNHEY and CDR2 SVGEGT. The CDR3 is 13 amino acids. CDR3 amino acids: CASSYGQAYGYTF. The sequenced CDR3 bases are TGTGCCAGCAGTTACGGACAGGCTTACGGC.

As concerns this clone: The read halts 3 residues ahead of the CDR3 end, with the missing end drawn from the germline J gene. The chain carries TRBV4-2 and TRBJ2-7; possible D gene TRBD1, 6 bases. Trimming stripped 0 bases from V and 6 bases from J, with 9 bases between. CDR3 length: 13 residues. CDR1 and CDR2 (germline): LGHNA, YNFKEQ. The part of the CDR3 DNA that was read is TGTGCCAGCAGCCAAGAATTAGGGGGCGAG. It translates to CASSQELGGE. The whole CDR3 reads CASSQELGGEQYF.

CDR3: CASSVPRNYGYTF. CDR3 DNA (partial): TGCGCCAGCAGTGTCCCGAGGAACTATGGC. The V call is TRBV10-1, the J call TRBJ1-2; D is ambiguous. Read coverage stops 3 residues before the CDR3 terminus; the germline J gene supplies the remainder. V dropped 4 bases and J dropped 2 bases, with 8 bases sitting between them. Germline V gene lookup returns CDR1 WNHNN and CDR2 SYGVQD (reference sequence). The CDR3 is made up of 13 amino acids.

On this clone: Read sequence stops 3 residues before the CDR3 end, and the germline J gene provides the missing end. The chain combines TRBV7-8 with TRBJ1-2; 9 nucleotides align to TRBD1. After removal of 5 bases from V and 4 bases from J, the junction contained 8 bases not matched to a gene. Germline V gene data show CDR1 as SGHVS and CDR2 as FQNEAQ. The CDR3 extends over 15 amino acids. This chain's CDR3 is CASSDSGTGPYGYTF. The CDR3 DNA, read in part, is TGTGCCAGCAGCGACTCCGGGACAGGGCCCTATGGC.

On this clone itself: The read is 3 residues too short to cover the CDR3 end, so that end is filled in from the germline J gene. The gene calls are TRBV20-1 and TRBJ2-3; TRBD2 matches at 13 bases. The V gene end was trimmed by 6 bases and the J gene end by 1 base; junction bases not matched to a gene: 10. The CDR3 sequence is 17 residues long. In germline, CDR1 is DFQATT, CDR2 SNEGSKA (reference sequence). The CDR3 sequence is CSAPTSGRRGRTDTQYF. The part of the CDR3 DNA that was read is TGCAGTGCGCCGACTAGCGGGAGGAGAGGCCGCACAGATACG.

A note on this clone: The observed sequence ends 3 residues before the CDR3 terminus, with the missing tail filled in from the germline J gene. The J gene is TRBJ2-1, the V gene TRBV7-2; tentatively, D is TRBD1 (6 bases). Germline CDR1 reads SGHTA; CDR2 reads FQGNSA. The germline V and J ends were trimmed by 5 bases and 7 bases, with 15 bases remaining between them. The CDR3 spans 14 residues. Partial CDR3 DNA: TGTGCCAGCAGCCCAGGACAGCCTGGGAATGAG. Translation gives CASSPGQPGNE. The whole CDR3 sequence reads CASSPGQPGNEQFF.

As regards this clone: Read coverage stops 3 residues before the CDR3 terminus; the germline J gene supplies the remainder. The genes are TRBV5-6 and TRBJ2-3; 7 positions agree with TRBD1. The trim removed 1 base at V and 4 bases at J, leaving 3 bases unmatched. CDR1 is SGHDT and CDR2 is YYEEEE in the germline V gene. The CDR3 loop spans 14 amino acids. CDR3 DNA (partial): TGTGCCAGCAGCTTGACAGGGGCTCCAGATACG. Amino acid sequence: CASSLTGAPDT. The full CDR3 protein is CASSLTGAPDTQYF.

On this clone itself: The CDR3 is cut off 3 residues early in the read; its end comes from the germline J gene. This chain joins TRBV18 and TRBJ1-1, with a tentative D call TRBD1 (5 bases). The CDR3 spans 16 residues. Germline V lookup: CDR1 KGHSH, CDR2 LQKENI. The V end was cut by 1 base, the J end by 1 base, with 13 bases between. CDR3 DNA, as far as it was read: TGTGCCAGCTCACCACGAGACGAGAGGGGGAACACTGAA. This translates into CASSPRDERGNTE. From start to end, the CDR3 is CASSPRDERGNTEAFF.

As for this clone: The junction departs from the called germline gene at one end, perhaps through a read error. With the read ending 3 residues before the CDR3 end, the germline J gene is used to fill in that end. Within the sample, other DNA sequences also encode this same CDR3. This sequence joins TRBV5-6 and TRBJ1-2, with TRBD1 as a possible D gene (6 bases). This CDR3 contains 13 residues. Germline CDR1 and CDR2: SGHDT and YYEEEE. The sequenced CDR3 bases are TGTGCCAGCAGCTCAACAGGGAACTATGGA. This sequence encodes CASSSTGNYG. The CDR3 in its entirety is CASSSTGNYGYTF.

In regard to this clone: The read ends 3 residues before the CDR3 terminus; that terminus is restored from the germline J gene. The chain couples TRBV5-1 to TRBJ2-7, with 8 bases aligning to TRBD2. CDR1 is SGHRS and CDR2 is YFSETQ in the germline V gene. With V trimmed by 5 bases and J by 0 bases, 10 bases remained unmatched. The CDR3 length is 16 residues. The CDR3 DNA, read in part, is TGCGCCAGCAGTCCGACCACTAGCGGCGTCTCCTACGAG. Its protein product is CASSPTTSGVSYE. The entire CDR3 protein is CASSPTTSGVSYEQYF.

Details on this clone: The CDR3 extends 3 residues past the end of the read, so its final part is completed from the germline J gene. V is TRBV29-1 and J is TRBJ2-3, with D perhaps TRBD1 (6 bases). The CDR3 is made up of 15 amino acids. Germline CDR1 and CDR2: SQVTM and ANQGSEA. The CDR3 DNA, read in part, is TGCAGCGTTGAACGCGGGCAGGGGTACCAAGAGACG. Its translation is CSVERGQGYQET. The whole CDR3 sequence is CSVERGQGYQETQYF.

Concerning this clone itself: The read terminates 3 residues before the CDR3 end, so the remaining end is supplied by the germline J gene. The chain has TRBV5-1 and TRBJ1-1; 7 nucleotides match TRBD1. The ends lost 3 bases at V and 7 bases at J; junction bases unmatched: 3. This CDR3 comprises 12 residues. Germline V gene lookup returns CDR1 SGHRS and CDR2 YFSETQ. This CDR3 reads CASSWRQGEAFF. The sequenced part of the CDR3 DNA is TGCGCCAGCAGCTGGAGACAGGGTGAA.

In the case of this clone: From the germline J gene comes the end of the CDR3, since the read stops 3 residues before it. This rearrangement joins TRBV19 to TRBJ1-5; 7 nucleotides line up with TRBD1. Per germline, CDR1 LNHDA and CDR2 SQIVND (reference sequence). The CDR3 sequence is 16 residues long. V dropped 4 bases and J dropped 7; count of bases not matched to a gene: 13. The CDR3 bases that were read are TGTGCCAGTAGTAGAATATCGGACAGGTACGGGCAGCCC. Its protein product is CASSRISDRYGQP. The whole CDR3 reads CASSRISDRYGQPQHF.

On this clone itself: The read terminates 3 residues before the CDR3 end, so the remaining end is supplied by the germline J gene. The chain links TRBV18 to TRBJ2-4; 7 nucleotides agree with TRBD1. This CDR3 is built from 12 residues. CDR1 and CDR2 (germline): KGHSH, LQKENI. The CDR3 DNA, read in part, is TGTGCCAGCTCACCGGGGACAGCCACT. Its protein product is CASSPGTAT. The CDR3 in full is CASSPGTATQYF.

Comment on this clone: The CDR3 goes on 3 residues after the read ends, and that part is filled in from the germline J gene. The chain employs TRBV5-1 and TRBJ1-1, with 9 bases identical to TRBD1. CDR3 size: 16 residues. Germline V gene data show CDR1 as SGHRS and CDR2 as YFSETQ. V trimming: 1 base; J trimming: 0 bases; junction bases outside the gene matches: 4. The sequenced CDR3 bases are TGCGCCAGCAGCTTGACAGGGGGCTTCATGAACACTGAA. The encoded protein is CASSLTGGFMNTE. The whole CDR3 sequence reads CASSLTGGFMNTEAFF.

Worth noting for this clone: The sequence runs out 3 residues before the end of the CDR3; the remainder is reconstructed from the germline J gene. The chain uses TRBV7-8 and TRBJ1-3; D gene uncertain. The CDR3 extends over 13 amino acids. V was clipped by 5 bases and J by 0 bases, with 5 bases between them. From germline, CDR1 is SGHVS and CDR2 FQNEAQ. The CDR3: CASSPSSGNTIYF. The part of the CDR3 DNA that was read is TGTGCCAGCAGCCCCTCCTCTGGAAACACC.

About this clone itself: Coverage ceases 3 residues before the CDR3 finishes, and the germline J gene fills in the end. This chain uses TRBV5-6 with TRBJ1-1, with D tentatively TRBD1 (6 bases). The V gene's germline CDR1 is SGHDT and CDR2 YYEEEE. Trimming left V 2 bases short and J 5 bases short, with 16 bases between. This CDR3 has 15 amino acids. The sequenced part of the CDR3 DNA is TGTGCCAGCAGCTTACAAGGGGGTCAAGAGACTGAA. It specifies CASSLQGGQETE. The whole CDR3 protein reads CASSLQGGQETEAFF.

In regard to this clone: The sequenced fragment ends 3 residues before the CDR3 boundary, so the rest is inferred from the germline J gene. This sample includes further DNA sequences coding for the same CDR3. The chain is built from TRBV2 and TRBJ1-3, with D uncertain. The V end lost 4 bases, the J end lost 7 bases, and 14 bases lay between the germline ends. The CDR3 runs 14 residues. Germline V gives CDR1 SNHLY, CDR2 FYNNEI. The CDR3 here is CASSAAAIINTIYF. The CDR3 DNA, read in part, is TGTGCCAGCAGTGCCGCGGCGATAATTAACACC.

A note on this clone: Read coverage stops 3 residues before the CDR3 terminus; the germline J gene supplies the remainder. This chain uses TRBV7-2 with TRBJ2-2, with 7 bases identical to TRBD1. Germline CDR1 and CDR2: SGHTA and FQGNSA. The CDR3 contains 13 residues. The CDR3 region is CASRTTGAPLLFF. The sequenced part of the CDR3 DNA is TGTGCCAGCAGGACAACAGGGGCCCCTTTG.

In the case of this clone: The sequence runs out 3 residues before the end of the CDR3; the remainder is reconstructed from the germline J gene. J is TRBJ2-7 and V is TRBV7-2; D remains unclear. The V gene's germline CDR1 is SGHTA and CDR2 FQGNSA. The CDR3 extends over 13 amino acids. Deletions cut 0 bases from V and 6 bases from J, with 9 bases between. CDR3 DNA (partial): TGTGCCAGCAGCTTAGCAGCCTCGCGCGAG. This sequence encodes CASSLAASRE. The entire CDR3 is CASSLAASREQYF.

As concerns this clone: The DNA ends 3 residues before the CDR3 does, and the rest of the CDR3 is filled in from the germline J gene. This sequence joins TRBV6-2 or TRBV6-3 and TRBJ2-7, with 8 nucleotides matching TRBD2. The J segment lost 3 bases and the V segment lost 2 bases, leaving 9 bases of the junction unmatched. Germline assignment: CDR1 MNHEY and CDR2 SVGEGT. There are 16 residues in the CDR3. The covered CDR3 bases are TGTGCCAGCAGTTACGGCGGCGGGGGGCGATTCTACGAG. Encoded protein: CASSYGGGGRFYE. The whole CDR3 is CASSYGGGGRFYEQYF.

As concerns this clone: With the read ending 3 residues before the CDR3 end, the germline J gene is used to fill in that end. The chain uses TRBV9 and TRBJ2-3, with D possibly being TRBD2 (6 bases). Germline CDR1 SGDLS, CDR2 YYNGEE. The CDR3 loop spans 16 amino acids. CDR3 DNA, as far as it was read: TGTGCCAGCAGCGTAGGCAGGAGGGTGGCAGGTGAGACG. Translation: CASSVGRRVAGET. The whole CDR3 protein is CASSVGRRVAGETQYF. The full variable domain, with the rest looked up from reference TRBV9 and TRBJ2-3, is DSGVTQTPKHLITATGQRVTLRCSPRSGDLSVYWYQQSLDQGLQFLIQYYNGEERAKGNILERFSAQQFPDLHSELNLSSLELGDSALYFCASSVGRRVAGETQYFGPGTRLTVL.

Remarks on this clone: The CDR3 extends 3 residues past the end of the read, so its final part is completed from the germline J gene. The V call is TRBV5-5, the J call TRBJ1-5; TRBD1 matches 7 bases. V lost 5 bases and J lost 2; bases outside the gene matches: 7. This CDR3 region has 15 residues. Germline assignment: CDR1 SGHKS and CDR2 YYEKEE (reference sequence). The sequenced part of the CDR3 DNA is TGTGCCAGCAGTTATATTGACAGGGGCAATCAGCCC. It encodes CASSYIDRGNQP. From start to end, the CDR3 is CASSYIDRGNQPQHF.

Remarks on this clone: At one of its ends the junction is not consistent with the germline gene, which may arise from a read error. Read sequence stops 3 residues before the CDR3 end, and the germline J gene provides the missing end. The sample carries other DNA sequences with the same CDR3. This chain connects TRBV19 to TRBJ1-3, with D possibly TRBD1 on 5 matching bases. CDR1 and CDR2 (germline): LNHDA, SQIVND (reference sequence). The CDR3 sequence is 12 residues long. CDR3 amino acids: CASSRTGNTIYF. CDR3 DNA (partial): TGTGCCAGTAGCCGTACAGGAAACACG.

Worth noting for this clone: Read sequence stops 3 residues before the CDR3 end, and the germline J gene provides the missing end. V and J are TRBV5-6 and TRBJ2-7, with TRBD2 matching 7 bases. CDR1 is SGHDT and CDR2 is YYEEEE in the germline V gene. The CDR3 is made up of 15 amino acids. The trim removed 3 bases at V and 3 bases at J, leaving 9 bases unmatched. The CDR3 loop reads CASSWGGSWVYEQYF. The CDR3 bases that were read are TGTGCCAGCAGCTGGGGGGGTTCTTGGGTCTACGAG.

Regarding this clone: Coverage ceases 3 residues before the CDR3 finishes, and the germline J gene fills in the end. The gene calls are TRBV6-2 or TRBV6-3 and TRBJ2-6; no clear D gene. Germline-derived CDR1 and CDR2 are MNHEY and SVGEGT. V shed 6 bases and J shed 0 bases, with 9 bases lying between them. The CDR3 loop spans 15 amino acids. The sequenced CDR3 bases are TGTGCCAGCAGAAAAACAGCCTCTGGGGCCAACGTC. This codes for CASRKTASGANV. The full-length CDR3 reads as CASRKTASGANVLTF.